Shown below are 31 T cell receptor beta chains from a single sample sequenced in a study of blood T cell repertoires in COVID-19. The assay was immunoSEQ multiplex PCR, and TCRdb's table has in-frame clones only and misses some. The table has tens of thousands of clones, 75% to 95% seen once; the top ten hold 8.4%. Sequencing was performed on peripheral blood. These receptors all come from a woman in her forties with active COVID-19.

V usage is TRBV4-3 and J usage is TRBJ2-3, with 12 bases aligning to TRBD2. The CDR3 totals 15 residues. Germline CDR1 and CDR2: LGHNA and YSLEER. Germline trimming cut 1 base from V and 8 bases from J; bases unmatched to any gene: 4. CDR3 protein: CASSQASGGAVTQYF. CDR3 DNA sequence: TGCGCCAGCAGCCAAGCTAGCGGGGGGGCCGTTACGCAGTATTTT.

Points on this clone: At one of its ends the junction is not consistent with the germline gene, which may arise from a read error. The chain links TRBV18 to TRBJ2-5, with 9 bases lining up with TRBD2. The CDR3 spans 14 residues. The germline CDR1 and CDR2 sequences are KGHSH and LQKENI. Here the CDR3 DNA reads TGTGCCAGCACACCTGCCGCGGGGGGGGAGACCCAGTACTTC. It encodes CASTPAAGGETQYF.

The CDR3 is CASSLTKSSYNSPLHF. The DNA of the CDR3 is TGTGCCAGCAGTTTGACAAAGAGCTCCTATAATTCACCCCTCCACTTT. The chain combines TRBV27 with TRBJ1-6; D gene ambiguous. Germline assignment: CDR1 MNHEY and CDR2 SMNVEV (reference sequence). This CDR3 has 16 residues. V was shortened by 3 bases and J by 0 bases, with 9 bases between the two germline ends.

CDR3 sequence reads: CASSPSLAGGSSYEQYF. The CDR3 region has the DNA TGTGCCAGCTCACCCTCTCTAGCGGGGGGATCCTCCTACGAGCAGTACTTC. The chain has TRBV18 and TRBJ2-7; 11 bases agree with TRBD2. The CDR3 spans 17 residues. CDR1 KGHSH and CDR2 LQKENI come from the germline V gene. V was pared by 3 bases and J by 0 bases, with 7 bases of the junction left unmatched.

The CDR3 here is CASSLTAGRWTGTRTNEKLFF. The CDR3 DNA follows: TGTGCCAGCAGTCTTACAGCGGGTCGATGGACAGGGACGCGCACTAATGAAAAACTGTTTTTT. This rearrangement joins TRBV27 to TRBJ1-4, with TRBD1 matching 8 bases. The CDR3 length is 21 residues. V dropped 5 bases and J dropped 2; count of bases not matched to a gene: 22. CDR1 and CDR2 (germline): MNHEY, SMNVEV (reference sequence).

J is TRBJ1-2 and V is TRBV9, with unresolved D. CDR1 is SGDLS and CDR2 is YYNGEE in the germline V gene. The CDR3 has 14 residues. Trimming removed 0 bases at V and 9 bases at J, with 15 bases between. In nucleotides, the CDR3 is TGTGCCAGCAGCGTAGATTCCTGGGCAGACCGCTACACCTTC. Translation: CASSVDSWADRYTF. Using reference TRBV9 and TRBJ1-2 for the parts outside the CDR3, the full variable domain is DSGVTQTPKHLITATGQRVTLRCSPRSGDLSVYWYQQSLDQGLQFLIQYYNGEERAKGNILERFSAQQFPDLHSELNLSSLELGDSALYFCASSVDSWADRYTFGSGTRLTVV.

This clone occurred a few times. V is TRBV5-1 and J is TRBJ2-1; a possible D gene is TRBD1 (6 bases). Trimming stripped 0 bases from V and 6 bases from J, with 13 bases between. The germline gives CDR1 SGHRS, CDR2 YFSETQ. The CDR3 sequence is 15 residues long. This CDR3 reads CASSLVVRGGNEQFF. CDR3 coding DNA: TGCGCCAGCAGCTTGGTAGTCAGGGGTGGCAATGAGCAGTTCTTC.

This chain uses TRBV11-3 with TRBJ2-5, with 8 nucleotides matching TRBD2. The germline gives CDR1 SGHNT, CDR2 YENEEA. V shed 3 bases and J 2 bases; nucleotides not matched to a gene: 11. The CDR3 extends over 17 amino acids. The CDR3 loop is CASSLGLTGGEQETQYF. CDR3 coding DNA: TGTGCCAGCAGCTTGGGCCTCACGGGGGGGGAACAAGAGACCCAGTACTTC.

The rearrangement links TRBV19 to TRBJ2-3, with 9 nucleotides matching TRBD2. The CDR3 loop spans 15 amino acids. In germline, CDR1 is LNHDA, CDR2 SQIVND (reference sequence). V shed 4 bases and J 5 bases; nucleotides not matched to a gene: 7. The CDR3 here is CASSKVAGVGDTQYF. CDR3 DNA: TGTGCCAGTAGTAAGGTAGCGGGGGTCGGAGATACGCAGTATTTT.

In DNA form, the CDR3 reads TGTGCCAGCCTCCTTCGGACAGCCCAGTCGGGAGGCACTGAAGCTTTCTTT. Amino acid sequence: CASLLRTAQSGGTEAFF. V gene TRBV7-8 combines with J gene TRBJ1-1, with D tentatively TRBD1 (6 bases). V dropped 8 bases and J dropped 4 bases, with 26 bases sitting between them. In germline, CDR1 is SGHVS, CDR2 FQNEAQ. CDR3 length: 17 residues.

Turning to this clone: An end of the junction differs from the germline gene, which may be a read error. The chain recombines TRBV7-7 with TRBJ2-1; TRBD2 matches 9 bases. The CDR3 loop spans 16 amino acids. CDR1 is SSHAT and CDR2 is FNYEAQ in the germline V gene (reference sequence). As DNA, the CDR3 is TGTGCTAGCAGCCCGGCGCGGGGGGGATCCTACAATGAGCAGTTCTTC. It specifies CASSPARGGSYNEQFF.

This clone is a singleton in its sample. This sequence joins TRBV19 and TRBJ1-1, with D maybe TRBD1 (5 bases). Germline CDR1 is LNHDA and CDR2 is SQIVND (reference sequence). Trimming removed 6 bases at V and 1 base at J, with 21 bases between. This CDR3 has 17 residues. CDR3 protein: CASSTPRWDLRNTEAFF. CDR3 sequence (DNA): TGTGCCAGTAGCACACCCCGGTGGGACTTAAGGAACACTGAAGCTTTCTTT. Variable domain in full (rest from reference TRBV19 and TRBJ1-1): DGGITQSPKYLFRKEGQNVTLSCEQNLNHDAMYWYRQDPGQGLRLIYYSQIVNDFQKGDIAEGYSVSREKKESFPLTVTSAQKNPTAFYLCASSTPRWDLRNTEAFFGQGTRLTVV.

CDR3 in amino acids: CASRFSGGVSYEQYF. The CDR3 DNA reads as TGTGCCAGCAGGTTTAGCGGGGGGGTCTCCTACGAGCAGTACTTC. The chain recombines TRBV2 with TRBJ2-7, with 11 bases identical to TRBD2. CDR1 SNHLY and CDR2 FYNNEI come from the germline V gene. The CDR3 sequence is 15 residues long. V was pared by 6 bases and J by 0 bases, with 4 bases of the junction left unmatched. The whole variable domain, remainder taken from reference TRBV2 and TRBJ2-7, is EPEVTQTPSHQVTQMGQEVILRCVPISNHLYFYWYRQILGQKVEFLVSFYNNEISEKSEIFDDQFSVERPDGSNFTLKIRSTKLEDSAMYFCASRFSGGVSYEQYFGPGTRLTVT.

V gene TRBV6-5 combines with J gene TRBJ2-2, with D uncertain. The CDR3 has 13 amino acids. Trimming stripped 11 bases from V and 3 bases from J, with 13 bases between. CDR1 and CDR2 (germline): MNHEY, SVGAGI. CDR3 region: CAACKEYTGELFF. CDR3 DNA: TGTGCCGCTTGTAAGGAGTACACCGGGGAGCTGTTTTTT.

This clone has more than one count but fewer than ten. The chain combines TRBV10-3 with TRBJ1-2; D gene unclear. Germline loops: CDR1 ENHRY, CDR2 SYGVKD. The CDR3 has 13 amino acids. V was trimmed by 11 bases and J by 0 bases, leaving 13 bases between them. The CDR3, as DNA: TGTGCCCTCTCCCTCTCAGCTAACTATGGCTACACCTTC. It encodes CALSLSANYGYTF.

The chain is built from TRBV5-1 and TRBJ1-1, with D maybe TRBD1 (6 bases). Germline V CDR1 and CDR2: SGHRS, YFSETQ. The CDR3 loop spans 15 amino acids. V dropped 0 bases and J dropped 5 bases, with 14 bases sitting between them. The chain's CDR3 is CASSLATGHGTEAFF. DNA for the CDR3: TGCGCCAGCAGCTTGGCGACAGGTCATGGAACTGAAGCTTTCTTT.

The chain carries TRBV4-3 and TRBJ2-3; D is unclear. The CDR3 contains 13 residues. V shed 1 base and J shed 6 bases, with 8 bases lying between them. Germline loops: CDR1 LGHNA, CDR2 YSLEER. The CDR3 sequence: CASSQGGKDTQYF. The CDR3 DNA reads as TGCGCCAGCAGCCAAGGAGGAAAGGATACGCAGTATTTT.

The V and J genes are TRBV5-1 and TRBJ2-3; D uncertain. The CDR3 is 15 amino acids. Germline CDR1 is SGHRS and CDR2 is YFSETQ. Trimming pared 0 bases from V and 3 bases from J, leaving 11 bases between. CDR3 protein: CASSLATPGTDTQYF. For the CDR3, the DNA is TGCGCCAGCAGCTTGGCGACTCCTGGTACAGATACGCAGTATTTT.

The rearrangement joins TRBV15 to TRBJ1-1, with D perhaps matching TRBD1 (6 bases). Trimming shortened V by 0 bases and J by 5 bases, and 16 bases separated the two germline ends. The germline V gene has CDR1 LNHNV and CDR2 YYDKDF (reference sequence). The CDR3 runs 16 residues. CDR3 sequence reads: CATSRDSFRGWTEAFF. The CDR3 coding sequence is TGTGCCACCAGCAGAGATTCATTTAGGGGGTGGACTGAAGCTTTCTTT. Drawing the rest from reference TRBV15 and TRBJ1-1, the complete variable domain is DAMVIQNPRYQVTQFGKPVTLSCSQTLNHNVMYWYQQKSSQAPKLLFHYYDKDFNNEADTPDNFQSRRPNTSFCFLDIRSPGLGDTAMYLCATSRDSFRGWTEAFFGQGTRLTVV.

As regards this clone: An end of the junction does not agree with germline; a read error may underlie this. The V call is TRBV11-2, the J call TRBJ1-6; D is uncertain. There are 16 residues in the CDR3. The germline V gene has CDR1 SGHAT and CDR2 FQNNGV. The CDR3 DNA follows: TGTGCCAGCTGCTTTGATGGGAGCTCCTATAATTCACCCCTCCACTTT. Encoded protein: CASCFDGSSYNSPLHF.

The genes are TRBV9 and TRBJ2-2, with 11 bases fitting TRBD2. Germline loops: CDR1 SGDLS, CDR2 YYNGEE. The CDR3 totals 16 residues. The V gene end was trimmed by 0 bases and the J gene end by 5 bases; junction bases not matched to a gene: 3. The CDR3, as DNA: TGTGCCAGCAGCGTAGTAGCGGGGGGGCCAACCGGGGAGCTGTTTTTT. The encoded protein is CASSVVAGGPTGELFF.

This clone was counted only a few times. V and J are TRBV27 and TRBJ1-3; D gene uncertain. The CDR3 has 16 amino acids. Trimming left V 6 bases short and J 2 bases short, with 17 bases between. The germline V gene encodes CDR1 MNHEY and CDR2 SMNVEV (reference sequence). CDR3 loop: CASSSETSITGNTIYF. The CDR3 nucleotides read TGTGCCAGCAGCTCGGAGACCTCGATAACTGGAAACACCATATATTTT.

This clone was seen a handful of times. This sequence joins TRBV10-1 and TRBJ1-1, with unresolved D. This CDR3 spans 13 amino acids. Germline CDR1 is WNHNN and CDR2 is SYGVQD (reference sequence). V was cut by 0 bases and J by 1 base, with 3 bases left in between. CDR3 nucleotides: TGCGCCAGCAGTGAGTCCTGGAACACTGAAGCTTTCTTT. This translates into CASSESWNTEAFF.

V and J are TRBV29-1 and TRBJ1-1; no reliable D call. The length of the CDR3 is 12 residues. V gave up 4 bases and J gave up 1 base, with 7 bases separating them. Germline V gene data show CDR1 as SQVTM and CDR2 as ANQGSEA. The CDR3 nucleotides are TGCAGCGTTGGCGGTCGGAACACTGAAGCTTTCTTT. This encodes CSVGGRNTEAFF. Complete variable domain (other parts from reference TRBV29-1 and TRBJ1-1): SAVISQKPSRDICQRGTSLTIQCQVDSQVTMMFWYRQQPGQSLTLIATANQGSEATYESGFVIDKFPISRPNLTFSTLTVSNMSPEDSSIYLCSVGGRNTEAFFGQGTRLTVV.

The chain is built from TRBV3-1 (or the pseudogene TRBV3-2) and TRBJ1-3, with D hard to call. Deletions cut 1 base from V and 4 bases from J, with 2 bases between. This CDR3 contains 12 residues. CDR1 and CDR2 from the germline V gene are LGHDT and YNNKEL (reference sequence). CDR3 sequence: CASSQAGNTIYF. The CDR3 DNA sequence: TGTGCCAGCAGCCAAGCAGGAAACACCATATATTTT.

The chain recombines TRBV11-3 with TRBJ1-1, with TRBD1 as a possible D gene (6 bases). Germline V gene lookup returns CDR1 SGHNT and CDR2 YENEEA. V shed 5 bases and J shed 11 bases, with 24 bases lying between them. The CDR3 totals 15 residues. In nucleotides, the CDR3 is TGTGCCAGCAGCGATCCCAGTGGTCAGGGGATGTATGCTTTCTTT. This gives the protein CASSDPSGQGMYAFF.

The CDR3, as DNA: TGTGCCACCAGCGCCACTAGCGGGGGGGCCGGGGCGGAGACCCAGTACTTC. It is translated as CATSATSGGAGAETQYF. The rearrangement links TRBV24-1 to TRBJ2-5; TRBD2 matches 13 bases. V lost 7 bases and J lost 5; bases outside the gene matches: 12. From germline, CDR1 is KGHDR and CDR2 SFDVKD. There are 17 residues in the CDR3.

The V and J genes are TRBV20-1 and TRBJ2-3; 8 bases are a match to TRBD1. The germline V gene has CDR1 DFQATT and CDR2 SNEGSKA (reference sequence). Unmatched junction bases numbered 13, after V lost 6 bases and J lost 2 bases. The CDR3 has 16 amino acids. The CDR3 region has the DNA TGCAGTGCGAGTGCCCTCGGGACAGGCCCCACAGATACGCAGTATTTT. It is translated as CSASALGTGPTDTQYF.

This chain uses TRBV11-2 with TRBJ1-1; D not certain. The germline V gene encodes CDR1 SGHAT and CDR2 FQNNGV. This CDR3 has 14 residues. The V end lost 6 bases, the J end lost 4 bases, and 15 bases lay between the germline ends. The CDR3, as DNA: TGTGCCAGCAGTCCGTTGTGGAGGGTCACTGAAGCTTTCTTT. Translation: CASSPLWRVTEAFF.

The rearrangement links TRBV6-2 or TRBV6-3 to TRBJ2-3; 10 positions match TRBD1. Trimming at V came to 2 bases and at J to 5 bases, leaving 7 bases not matched to a gene. The CDR3 totals 16 residues. Germline CDR1 and CDR2: MNHEY and SVGEGT. The CDR3 nucleotides read TGTGCCAGCAGTTACGCCGGGACAGGGGCAATAGATACGCAGTATTTT. It is translated as CASSYAGTGAIDTQYF.

This chain uses TRBV9 with TRBJ2-1; 12 bases are a match to TRBD2. This CDR3 has 18 amino acids. Germline V gene data show CDR1 as SGDLS and CDR2 as YYNGEE. Germline trimming cut 0 bases from V and 5 bases from J; bases unmatched to any gene: 9. Here the CDR3 DNA reads TGTGCCAGCAGCGTAGGGGCTAGCGGGGGGGCCCCCCACAATGAGCAGTTCTTC. It specifies CASSVGASGGAPHNEQFF.